Described below is a single TCR beta chain sequence and its context. Unmatched junction bases numbered 8, after V lost 6 bases and J lost 3 bases. Germline CDR1 ENHRY, CDR2 SYGVKD. The CDR3 is made up of 15 amino acids. Use of 60 Vbeta and 13 Jbeta primers characterized the PCR. The protocol was immunoSEQ multiplex PCR, while the TCRdb copy is restricted to in-frame clones and leaves out a portion. The sample lists 120,000 to 150,000 clones, about four fifths occurring once. The sample is drawn from a study of cytomegalovirus exposure and HLA in healthy donors. The TCR originated in a man younger than 30 in good health and CMV-seropositive. The V and J genes are TRBV10-3 and TRBJ1-3; TRBD1 agrees at 7 bases. The sample taken for sequencing was PBMCs. CDR3 in amino acids: CAIRNRGSGGNTIYF. The CDR3 bases are TGTGCCATCAGGAACAGGGGAAGTGGTGGAAACACCATATATTTT.